This TCR beta chain was recovered during a study of blood T cell repertoires in COVID-19. Study in general: COVID-19 samples collected from the United States, Italy and Spain covered acute and convalescent phases.

In the study's own analysis: It was from reference gene primer amplification that nucleated cell counts were estimated. Sequenced by immunoSEQ multiplex PCR; TCRdb stores in-frame clones only, minus some. V, J and clone size were drawn from that table, and D and trimming were deduced from the DNA. The table has 130,000 or so clones, about four fifths seen once. Sequences were obtained from peripheral blood. The sequence derives from a human donor in a cohort sampled during active COVID-19.

The CDR3 sequence: CATSRTSVYEQYF. The CDR3 nucleotides read TGTGCCACCAGCCGGACTAGCGTTTACGAGCAGTACTTC. This rearrangement joins TRBV24-1 to TRBJ2-7; 9 bases line up with TRBD2. With 7 bases clipped from V and 4 bases from J, the junction kept 4 bases outside the gene matches. Germline CDR1 is KGHDR and CDR2 is SFDVKD. The CDR3 consists of 13 residues.